This is a list of T cell receptor beta chains from one sample in a study of cytomegalovirus exposure and HLA in healthy donors. The table came from immunoSEQ multiplex PCR; TCRdb's copy has only in-frame clones and leaves some out. The sample yields 95,000 to 100,000 clones, over 8% seen once. Sequenced material: PBMCs. The receptors were gathered from a man aged 45-65 years in good health and CMV-seropositive. Both conserved end residues are part of each CDR3. A D gene is named only where the DNA matches it firmly. Where a row states a size, it is once, few, many or the class of an expanded clone; other rows omit it.

TRBV2,TRBJ2-3,TRBD2,-,TGTGCCAGCAGTGTCGCCCCGACTAGCGGGAGAACAGATACGCAGTATTTT,CASSVAPTSGRTDTQYF
TRBV6-1,TRBJ1-2,-,few,TGTGCCAACACGGACGGACTTAACTATGGCTACACCTTC,CANTDGLNYGYTF
TRBV28,TRBJ1-6,-,-,TGTGCCAGCAGTTTTCCCGGGAAGCCCGGAGCCCTCCACTTT,CASSFPGKPGALHF
TRBV10-3,TRBJ1-5,-,-,TGTGCCATCAGTGACGGGGAGCAGCCCCAGCATTTT,CAISDGEQPQHF
TRBV30,TRBJ2-5,TRBD2,-,TGTGCCTGGAGTTTGGGGGGGGAGACCCAGTACTTC,CAWSLGGETQYF
TRBV6-5,TRBJ1-2,TRBD1,few,TGTGCCAGCAGTTACGTGAGGACAGGGGGCGGCTATGGCTACACCTTC,CASSYVRTGGGYGYTF
TRBV7-2,TRBJ2-2,-,-,TGTGCCAGCAGCCCCTACGGGGGAGCGAACACCGGGGAGCTGTTTTTT,CASSPYGGANTGELFF
TRBV2,TRBJ2-7,-,-,TGTGCCAGCGTGCCCGGGAGCGTCACCTACGAGCAGTACTTC,CASVPGSVTYEQYF
TRBV6-5,TRBJ2-7,-,few,TGTGCCAGCAGTTACTCGACCGACTTCAACGAGCAGTACTTC,CASSYSTDFNEQYF
TRBV5-1,TRBJ2-3,-,-,TGCGCCAGCAGCTTGGAAACAGGCACAGATACGCAGTATTTT,CASSLETGTDTQYF
TRBV27,TRBJ1-1,-,few,TGTGCCAGCAGTTCAAAAGGGGTTAGGGACACTGAAGCTTTCTTT,CASSSKGVRDTEAFF
TRBV7-3,TRBJ2-7,TRBD1,-,TGTGCCAGCAGCGTAAACAGGGGACCCTACGAGCAGTACTTC,CASSVNRGPYEQYF
TRBV5-1,TRBJ1-1,TRBD1,few,TGCGCCAGCAGATTCCCGGACAGGCCGGGCACTGAAGCTTTCTTT,CASRFPDRPGTEAFF
TRBV6-5,TRBJ1-2,-,-,TGTGCCAGCAGTGAGGCAGGGAAGGCCTATGGCTACACCTTC,CASSEAGKAYGYTF
TRBV27,TRBJ2-3,-,few,TGTGCCAGCAGTTTAGGGCTAGCGTTGACCACAGATACGCAGTATTTT,CASSLGLALTTDTQYF
TRBV4-1,TRBJ1-1,TRBD1,-,TGCGCCAGCAGCCACCCGGACAGGGGTACTGAAGCTTTCTTT,CASSHPDRGTEAFF
TRBV28,TRBJ1-2,-,-,TGTGCCAGCAGTGCTCTATATGGCTACACCTTC,CASSALYGYTF
TRBV19,TRBJ2-6,TRBD1,-,TGTGCCAGTACCAGACAGGGTTTCTACTCTGGGGCCAACGTCCTGACTTTC,CASTRQGFYSGANVLTF
TRBV30,TRBJ2-2,TRBD1,many,TGTGCCTGGAGATCACAGGGGGCAGGCACCGGGGAGCTGTTTTTT,CAWRSQGAGTGELFF
TRBV19,TRBJ1-5,TRBD1,few,TGTGCCAGTAGTATTAGGACAGGGGGCCCCCTACCCCAGCATTTT,CASSIRTGGPLPQHF
TRBV5-1,TRBJ2-2,TRBD2,few,TGCGCCAGCAGCGAAGGAGGACTAGCGGTTAGCACCGGGGAGCTGTTTTTT,CASSEGGLAVSTGELFF
TRBV18,TRBJ1-2,-,-,TGTGCCAGCTCCCCAGCCGACCAGGGGCATGGCTACACCTTC,CASSPADQGHGYTF
TRBV28,TRBJ2-7,TRBD2,-,TGTGCCACCCTAACTGGGACTAGCTATAGGGAGCAGTACTTC,CATLTGTSYREQYF
TRBV18,TRBJ2-7,-,-,TGTGCCAGCTCACCACCGGCTAGCGCCGAGCAGTACTTC,CASSPPASAEQYF
TRBV7-3,TRBJ2-2,TRBD2,-,TGTGCCAGCAGCTTAACCGCGGCTAGCGGGAACACCGGGGAGCTGTTTTTT,CASSLTAASGNTGELFF
TRBV4-1,TRBJ1-1,-,-,TGCGCCAGCAGCCAAGATAGGCGGGGGCTGAACACTGAAGCTTTCTTT,CASSQDRRGLNTEAFF
TRBV7-9,TRBJ2-1,TRBD2,-,TGTGCCAGCAGCCCCCTTGGAAGGACTAGCGGAGGGGCAAGGAGTGAGCAGTTCTTC,CASSPLGRTSGGARSEQFF
TRBV5-8,TRBJ2-7,TRBD1,-,TGTGCCAGCAGCTTGGGGACAGGCGCGACCGGCGAGCAGTACTTC,CASSLGTGATGEQYF
TRBV18,TRBJ2-1,TRBD1,few,TGTGCCAGCTCACCAATAAGGGACAGGTCCAATGAGCAGTTCTTC,CASSPIRDRSNEQFF